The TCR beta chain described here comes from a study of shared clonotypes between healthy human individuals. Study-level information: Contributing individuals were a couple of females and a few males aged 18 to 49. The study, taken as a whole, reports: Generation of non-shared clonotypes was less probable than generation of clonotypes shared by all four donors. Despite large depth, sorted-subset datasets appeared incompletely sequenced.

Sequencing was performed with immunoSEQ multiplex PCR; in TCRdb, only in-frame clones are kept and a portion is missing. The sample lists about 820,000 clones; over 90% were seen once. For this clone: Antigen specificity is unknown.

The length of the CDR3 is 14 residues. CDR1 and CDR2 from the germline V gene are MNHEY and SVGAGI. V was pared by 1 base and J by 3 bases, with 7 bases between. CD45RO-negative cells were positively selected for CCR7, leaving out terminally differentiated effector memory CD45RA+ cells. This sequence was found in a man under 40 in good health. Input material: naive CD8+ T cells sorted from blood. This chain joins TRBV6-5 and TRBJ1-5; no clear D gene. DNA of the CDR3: TGTGCCAGCAGTTACTACGGGCACAATCAGCCCCAGCATTTT. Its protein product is CASSYYGHNQPQHF.